This TCR beta chain was retrieved from a study of blood T cells in healthy people across ages. Roughly 10 milliliters was the volume of peripheral blood drawn from each donor. Germline V gene lookup returns CDR1 MDHEN and CDR2 SYDVKM. Unmatched junction bases numbered 6, after V lost 1 base and J lost 3 bases. This CDR3 spans 15 amino acids. A second PCR, run for roughly 7 to 12 cycles, used a sample-barcoded 5' primer plus a J-beta primer mix. Each CDR3 protein gets one entry after TCRdb re-called the 5' RACE reads with MiXCR. The top ten clones hold about 6.7% of a sample with 1,300,000 or so distinct CDR3 sequences, approximately 60% of them seen once.

The sequenced material came from blood. This receptor was taken from a man between 18 and 35 years old in good health. The chain joins TRBV28 to TRBJ2-7; 7 nucleotides agree with TRBD1. The CDR3 region is CASSLLGTVYYEQYF. The CDR3 nucleotides read TGTGCCAGCAGTTTATTGGGGACAGTTTACTACGAGCAGTACTTC.